A single sample gave rise to the 23 T cell receptor beta chains below, sequenced in a study of tumor-infiltrating lymphocytes in primary liver carcinoma. Reverse transcription of 500 to 650 ng total RNA with a constant-region primer produced TCR beta cDNA. Generation of the TCR beta libraries relied on three nested multiplex PCR rounds using slightly modified ARM-PCR. PCR rounds one and two used TRBV1-TRBV30 forward primers with a C-beta reverse primer for around 9 cycles each. TCRdb itself ran the multiplex PCR reads through MiXCR, one entry per CDR3 protein. Here the sample spans tens of thousands of distinct CDR3 sequences, less than 75% being singletons. Total RNA and DNA came together from about 21-30 mg of bulk tissue without cell sorting. The sample taken for sequencing was liver tumor tissue from sampling region 3. Specified subset: tumor region T3, left-lateral pole. These receptors were taken from a woman aged 25 to 39 with primary liver carcinoma and hepatitis B virus infection.

The chain combines TRBV11-2 with TRBJ1-5; perhaps TRBD1 as D (6 bases). V was pared by 2 bases and J by 11 bases, with 22 bases between. CDR1 is SGHAT and CDR2 is FQNNGV in the germline V gene. The length of the CDR3 is 16 residues. The CDR3 sequence: CASSLNFGTSNLSQHF. The CDR3 DNA reads as TGTGCCAGCAGCTTAAATTTCGGGACATCGAATCTGTCCCAGCATTTT.

Note on this clonotype: One end of the junction is discordant with germline, which a read error may explain. The V gene is TRBV11-2, the J gene TRBJ1-1; no clear D gene. CDR3 length: 14 residues. Germline CDR1 is SGHAT and CDR2 is FQNNGV. CDR3 nucleotide sequence: TGTGCCAGTAGCTTATCCGGGATAAACACTGAAGCTTTCTTT. Residues: CASSLSGINTEAFF. The variable domain in full, completed from reference TRBV11-2 and TRBJ1-1, reads EAGVAQSPRYKIIEKRQSVAFWCNPISGHATLYWYQQILGQGPKLLIQFQNNGVVDDSQLPKDRFSAERLKGVDSTLKIQPAKLEDSAVYLCASSLSGINTEAFFGQGTRLTVV.

Notes on this clonotype: One junction end disagrees with the germline gene, perhaps due to a read error. The chain employs TRBV5-6 and TRBJ1-2; D is possibly TRBD1 (5 bases). CDR3 length equals 12 residues. Germline V CDR1 and CDR2: SGHDT, YYEEEE. The CDR3, as DNA: TGTACCAGCAGCTTCAGGGTGGAGGACTACACCTTC. Encoded protein: CTSSFRVEDYTF.

This clonotype was detected many times. This chain joins TRBV28 and TRBJ1-2; D is uncertain. The CDR3 spans 12 residues. V was cut by 2 bases and J by 4 bases, with 5 bases left in between. Germline CDR1 and CDR2: MDHEN and SYDVKM. DNA of the CDR3: TGTGCCAGCAGTTTAATCCCCTATGGCTACACCTTC. Its protein product is CASSLIPYGYTF.

Remarks on this clonotype: This sequence may be a read error, since a much larger clone differs from it by one base. This is likely a read error, given that the CDR3 carries no conserved phenylalanine or tryptophan at its end. This rearrangement joins TRBV5-1 to TRBJ2-1; maybe TRBD1 (6 bases). The CDR3 has 16 residues. The V end was cut by 4 bases, the J end by 3 bases, with 17 bases between. CDR1 is SGHRS, CDR2 YFSETQ, per germline. The CDR3 is CASSPQGITHYNEQFL. CDR3 bases: TGCGCCAGCAGCCCACAGGGAATCACCCACTACAATGAGCAGTTCTTA.

This clonotype appeared a few times. A much larger clone lies a single base off, so this may be a read error. The chain recombines TRBV5-1 with TRBJ2-4, with D perhaps matching TRBD1 or TRBD2 (5 bases each). Germline loops: CDR1 SGHRS, CDR2 YFSETQ. CDR3 size: 16 residues. The CDR3, as DNA: TGCGCCAGCAGCTTGGGGGCAGGGAGCGTCAAAAGCATTCAGTACTTC. This translates into CASSLGAGSVKSIQYF. Variable domain in full (rest from reference TRBV5-1 and TRBJ2-4): KAGVTQTPRYLIKTRGQQVTLSCSPISGHRSVSWYQQTPGQGLQFLFEYFSETQRNKGNFPGRFSGRQFSNSRSEMNVSTLELGDSALYLCASSLGAGSVKSIQYFGAGTRLSVL.

Comment on this clonotype: A read error is likely, as this CDR3 ends without the conserved phenylalanine or tryptophan. The V and J genes are TRBV4-3 and TRBJ1-2, with D uncertain. From germline, CDR1 is LGHNA and CDR2 YSLEER. The CDR3 is made up of 14 amino acids. CDR3 DNA sequence: TGCGCCGGCAGCGCTGAGTTGGAGATCTGTGGCTACACCTAC. Encoded protein: CAGSAELEICGYTY.

This clonotype was picked up a small number of times. A read error is possible here, since a much larger clone lies one base away. The chain uses TRBV4-1 and TRBJ2-1, with 7 bases identical to TRBD1. The CDR3 is 15 amino acids. Germline CDR1 and CDR2: MGHRA and YSYEKL. CDR3 sequence reads: CASGQGDSTYNEQFF. CDR3 coding DNA: TGCGCCAGCGGCCAAGGGGACAGCACCTACAATGAGCAGTTCTTC.

In the case of this clonotype: Sequence at one end of the junction differs from germline and may be a read error. J is TRBJ2-3 and V is TRBV12-3 or TRBV12-4; a possible D gene is TRBD2 (5 bases). This CDR3 spans 15 amino acids. The CDR3 loop is CVSNFPPPSTNTQYF. CDR3 bases: TGTGTCAGCAATTTTCCCCCTCCTAGCACAAATACGCAGTATTTT.

This clonotype was detected many times. The chain couples TRBV4-2 to TRBJ1-1, with TRBD1 identical over 8 bases. The ends lost 3 bases at V and 5 bases at J; junction bases unmatched: 8. There are 15 residues in the CDR3. CDR1 and CDR2 from the germline V gene are LGHNA and YNFKEQ. Here the CDR3 DNA reads TGTGCCAGCAGCCAGCGACAGGGGACGTTGACTGAAGCTTTCTTT. Amino acids: CASSQRQGTLTEAFF.

In its sample, this clonotype was seen once. Germline and junction disagree at one end, which may indicate a read error. The rearrangement uses TRBV11-2 and TRBJ1-1; weak D call: TRBD1 (5 bases). Looked up from germline, CDR1 is SGHAT and CDR2 is FQNNGV. The CDR3 sequence is 15 residues long. The CDR3 region is CASSLDPSVDTEAIF. The CDR3 DNA reads as TGTGCCAGCAGCTTAGATCCCTCGGTGGACACTGAAGCTATCTTT. The full variable domain, completed using reference TRBV11-2 and TRBJ1-1, is EAGVAQSPRYKIIEKRQSVAFWCNPISGHATLYWYQQILGQGPKLLIQFQNNGVVDDSQLPKDRFSAERLKGVDSTLKIQPAKLEDSAVYLCASSLDPSVDTEAIFGQGTRLTVV.

A word on this clonotype: A read error may explain this, as a much larger clone is one base away. This chain joins TRBV11-2 and TRBJ2-4; perhaps TRBD1 as D (6 bases). The CDR3 runs to 14 residues. Germline values: CDR1 SGHAT, CDR2 FQNNGV. The V gene lost 8 bases and the J gene lost 8 bases, with 19 bases spanning the gap. Here the CDR3 DNA reads TGTGCCAGCGGCCAGACAGGAAGGTCTTACATTCAGTACTTC. Residues: CASGQTGRSYIQYF.

This clonotype was detected once. J is TRBJ2-7 and V is TRBV6-2 or TRBV6-3; D is undetermined. V lost 5 bases to trimming and J lost 3 bases, with 8 bases between them. This CDR3 spans 12 amino acids. CDR1 and CDR2 from the germline V gene are MNHEY and SVGEGT. The CDR3 region is CASSDMVYEQYF. The CDR3 DNA follows: TGTGCCAGCAGTGACATGGTCTACGAGCAGTACTTC.

In the case of this clonotype: At one of its ends the junction is not consistent with the germline gene, which may arise from a read error. This chain links TRBV6-1 with TRBJ1-2; D not certain. The CDR3 consists of 18 residues. The germline V gene has CDR1 MNHNS and CDR2 SASEGT. Written as DNA, the CDR3 is TGTGGCAGCAGTGGACGGTTCTTGGTCCTTAGATCTAACTATGGCTACACCTTC. It codes for CGSSGRFLVLRSNYGYTF.

Remarks on this clonotype: Since a much larger clone is just one base distant, this may be a read error. The chain links TRBV11-2 to TRBJ1-1; tentatively, D is TRBD1 (5 bases). This CDR3 comprises 15 residues. Germline assignment: CDR1 SGHAT and CDR2 FQNNGV. The CDR3 region is CASIVDRQFNTEAFF. The DNA for the CDR3 is TGTGCTAGCATCGTAGACAGACAGTTTAACACTGAAGCTTTCTTT.

The sample holds many counts of this clonotype. The junction does not match germline at one end; this may be a read error. The J gene is TRBJ2-7, the V gene TRBV11-2; 12 positions match TRBD2. This CDR3 spans 15 amino acids. The germline gives CDR1 SGHAT, CDR2 FQNNGV. The CDR3 spells CASSFRTSGTGEQHF. The DNA of the CDR3 is TGTGCCAGCAGCTTTAGGACTAGCGGGACGGGCGAGCAGCACTTC. Based on the CDR3 plus reference TRBV11-2 and TRBJ2-7, the full variable domain is EAGVAQSPRYKIIEKRQSVAFWCNPISGHATLYWYQQILGQGPKLLIQFQNNGVVDDSQLPKDRFSAERLKGVDSTLKIQPAKLEDSAVYLCASSFRTSGTGEQHFGPGTRLTVT.

This clonotype appeared once. A junction boundary mismatches the germline segment, possibly from a read error. The J gene is TRBJ2-5, the V gene TRBV11-2; D remains unclear. The germline V gene has CDR1 SGHAT and CDR2 FQNNGV. This CDR3 has 14 residues. The CDR3 spells CARSLTGCQETQYF. The CDR3 DNA is TGTGCCAGGAGCTTGACTGGGTGCCAAGAGACCCAGTACTTC.

As for this clonotype: It is likely a read error, because the conserved phenylalanine at the end of the CDR3 is missing. V usage is TRBV15 and J usage is TRBJ2-1; D perhaps matches TRBD1 (5 bases). The CDR3 loop spans 16 amino acids. CDR1 and CDR2 (germline): LNHNV, YYDKDF (reference sequence). The CDR3 sequence: CATSRDYRSSYDEQFL. The CDR3 nucleotides are TGTGCCACCAGTAGAGATTACAGGAGCTCCTACGATGAGCAGTTCTTA.

The chain employs TRBV11-3 and TRBJ1-1, with D possibly matching TRBD1 (5 bases). Germline V CDR1 and CDR2: SGHNT, YENEEA. The CDR3 sequence is 13 residues long. The CDR3 nucleotides read TGTGAAAGCACCCATGGCAGGGTTACTGAAGCTTTCTTT. Translated, it gives CESTHGRVTEAFF.

As concerns this clonotype: It may be a read error: a sequence one base away is much more abundant. The chain links TRBV6-5 to TRBJ2-2; 14 positions agree with TRBD2. The CDR3 spans 16 residues. V lost 7 bases to trimming and J lost 7 bases; unmatched junction nucleotides: 8. Germline CDR1 reads MNHEY; CDR2 reads SVGAGI. The CDR3 nucleotides read TGTGCCAGCACCAGACTAGCGGGAGGGCCTGTCGGGGAGCTGTTTTTT. It specifies CASTRLAGGPVGELFF.

A word on this clonotype: This may stem from a read error, because a much larger clone lies one nucleotide away. The chain joins TRBV6-6 to TRBJ2-1; D gene uncertain. CDR3 size: 12 residues. Germline CDR1 MNHNY, CDR2 SVGAGI (reference sequence). The CDR3 DNA follows: TGTACCAGCAGTTACTCGGGTGCTGAGCAGTTCTTC. It specifies CTSSYSGAEQFF.

Concerning this clonotype itself: A much larger clone sits a single nucleotide away, making a read error possible. This chain uses TRBV28 with TRBJ1-5, with D possibly matching TRBD1 (6 bases). This CDR3 has 15 residues. Germline values: CDR1 MDHEN, CDR2 SYDVKM. CDR3 amino acids: CGSSLGRGPNQPQHF. Written as DNA, the CDR3 is TGTGGCAGCAGTTTGGGCAGGGGCCCCAATCAGCCCCAGCATTTT.

This clonotype was found once. The conserved final phenylalanine or tryptophan is absent from the CDR3, which likely points to a read error. V usage is TRBV20-1 and J usage is TRBJ2-7, with 10 bases lining up with TRBD2. The V gene's germline CDR1 is DFQATT and CDR2 SNEGSKA (reference sequence). Unmatched junction bases numbered 10, after V lost 7 bases and J lost 4 bases. CDR3 length equals 14 residues. CDR3 sequence (DNA): TGCAGTGTACCCCGGACTAGCGGAAGATACGAGCAGTACTAC. It is translated as CSVPRTSGRYEQYY.